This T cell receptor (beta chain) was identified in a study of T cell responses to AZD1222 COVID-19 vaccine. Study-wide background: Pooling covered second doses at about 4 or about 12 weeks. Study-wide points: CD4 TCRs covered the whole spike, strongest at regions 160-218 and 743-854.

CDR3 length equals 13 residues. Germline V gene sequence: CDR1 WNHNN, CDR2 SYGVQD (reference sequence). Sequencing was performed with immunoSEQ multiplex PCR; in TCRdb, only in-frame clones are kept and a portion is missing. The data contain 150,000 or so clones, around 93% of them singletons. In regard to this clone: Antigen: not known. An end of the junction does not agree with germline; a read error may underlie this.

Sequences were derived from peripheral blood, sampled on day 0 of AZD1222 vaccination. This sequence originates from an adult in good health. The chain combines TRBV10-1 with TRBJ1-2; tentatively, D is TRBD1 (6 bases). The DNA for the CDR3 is TGCGCCAGCAGTCCCCGACGGGGGGCATCTCTGTACTTC. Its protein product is CASSPRRGASLYF.